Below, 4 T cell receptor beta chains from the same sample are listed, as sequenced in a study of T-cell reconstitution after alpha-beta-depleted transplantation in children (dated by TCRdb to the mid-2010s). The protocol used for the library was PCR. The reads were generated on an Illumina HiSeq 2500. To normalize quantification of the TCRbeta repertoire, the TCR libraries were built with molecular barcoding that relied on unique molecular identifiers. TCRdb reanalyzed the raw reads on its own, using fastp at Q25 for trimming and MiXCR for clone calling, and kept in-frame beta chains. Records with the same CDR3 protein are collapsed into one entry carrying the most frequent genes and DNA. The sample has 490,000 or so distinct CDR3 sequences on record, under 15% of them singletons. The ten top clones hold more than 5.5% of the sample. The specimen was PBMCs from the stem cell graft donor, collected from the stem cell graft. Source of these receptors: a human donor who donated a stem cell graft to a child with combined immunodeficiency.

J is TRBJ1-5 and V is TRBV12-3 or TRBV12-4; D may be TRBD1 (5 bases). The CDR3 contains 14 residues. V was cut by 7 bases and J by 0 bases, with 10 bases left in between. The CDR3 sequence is CASTSGGSNQPQHF. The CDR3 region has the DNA TGTGCCAGCACCTCGGGGGGTAGCAATCAGCCCCAGCATTTT.

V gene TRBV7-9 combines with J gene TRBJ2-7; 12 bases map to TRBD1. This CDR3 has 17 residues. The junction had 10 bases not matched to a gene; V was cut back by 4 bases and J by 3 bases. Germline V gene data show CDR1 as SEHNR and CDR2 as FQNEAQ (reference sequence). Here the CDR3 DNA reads TGTGCCAGCAGCTATTCGCCGGGACAGGGGGCAGTCTACGAGCAGTACTTC. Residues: CASSYSPGQGAVYEQYF.

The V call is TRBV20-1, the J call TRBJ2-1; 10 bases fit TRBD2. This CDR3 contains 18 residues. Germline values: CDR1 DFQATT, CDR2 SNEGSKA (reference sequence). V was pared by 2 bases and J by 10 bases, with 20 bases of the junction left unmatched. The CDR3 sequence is CSARLREWTSGPLSEQFF. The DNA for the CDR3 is TGCAGTGCTAGACTACGGGAATGGACTAGCGGACCTCTTAGCGAGCAGTTCTTC.

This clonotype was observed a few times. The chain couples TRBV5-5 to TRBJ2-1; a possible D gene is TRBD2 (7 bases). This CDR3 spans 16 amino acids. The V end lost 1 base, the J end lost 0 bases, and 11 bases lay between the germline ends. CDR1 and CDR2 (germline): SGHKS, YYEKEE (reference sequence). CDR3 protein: CASSLIGGASYNEQFF. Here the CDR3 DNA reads TGTGCCAGCAGCTTGATTGGGGGGGCCTCCTACAATGAGCAGTTCTTC.